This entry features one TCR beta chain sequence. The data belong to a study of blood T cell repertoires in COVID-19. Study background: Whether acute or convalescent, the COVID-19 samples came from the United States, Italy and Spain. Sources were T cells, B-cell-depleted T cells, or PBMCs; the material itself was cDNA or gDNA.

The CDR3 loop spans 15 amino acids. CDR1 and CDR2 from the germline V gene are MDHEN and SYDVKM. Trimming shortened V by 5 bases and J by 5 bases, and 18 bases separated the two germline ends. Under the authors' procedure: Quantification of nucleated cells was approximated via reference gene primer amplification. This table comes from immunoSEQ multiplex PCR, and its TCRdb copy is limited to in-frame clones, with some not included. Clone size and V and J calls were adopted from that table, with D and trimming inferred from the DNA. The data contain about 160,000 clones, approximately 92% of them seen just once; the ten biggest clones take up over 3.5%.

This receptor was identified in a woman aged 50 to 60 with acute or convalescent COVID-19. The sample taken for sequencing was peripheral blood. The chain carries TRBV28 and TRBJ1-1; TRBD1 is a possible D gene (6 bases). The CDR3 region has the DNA TGTGCCAGCAGTGCCAGGGGAAAGAAGGGGACTGAAGCTTTCTTT. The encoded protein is CASSARGKKGTEAFF.